This TCR beta chain originates from a study of blood T cell repertoires in COVID-19. Study-level information: Acute and convalescent COVID-19 specimens originated in the United States, Italy and Spain. T cells, B-cell-depleted T cells, or PBMCs provided the cDNA or gDNA that served as material.

Looked up from germline, CDR1 is SGHRS and CDR2 is YFSETQ. The CDR3 has 15 residues. V lost 5 bases to trimming and J lost 2 bases, with 14 bases between them. As originally analysed: Reference gene primer amplification yielded estimated nucleated cell counts. Sequencing was performed with immunoSEQ multiplex PCR; in TCRdb, only in-frame clones are kept and a portion is missing. D and trimming were read from the DNA, whereas the V and J calls and clone size are those reported in that table. The sample has approximately 150,000 clones, 85% to 90% seen once. This rearrangement joins TRBV5-1 to TRBJ1-3; perhaps TRBD1 as D (5 bases). The receptor comes from a woman in her 70s with acute or convalescent COVID-19. Sequencing used peripheral blood. This CDR3 reads CASSPDSYPGNTIYF. CDR3 nucleotides: TGCGCCAGCAGTCCTGACAGCTACCCTGGAAACACCATATATTTT.